This paragraph covers one T cell receptor beta chain sequence. The antigen is undetermined. This sample is part of a study of cytomegalovirus exposure and HLA in healthy donors. Each of the donors was a healthy bone marrow donor. Broader study findings: In a later analysis, a missense DCLRE1C variant was linked to TCR beta V- and J-gene trimming. By a later analysis, the bulk of CMV-associated TCR beta chains appeared HLA-restricted. Altogether, 160 or so TCR beta chains were recorded as cytomegalovirus-associated.

Trimming left V 2 bases short and J 6 bases short, with 11 bases between. The CDR3 has 13 amino acids. Germline CDR1 reads MDHEN; CDR2 reads SYDVKM. Use of 60 Vbeta and 13 Jbeta primers characterized the PCR. Sequencing was performed with immunoSEQ multiplex PCR; in TCRdb, only in-frame clones are kept and a portion is missing. The table has around 190,000 clones, 70% to 80% seen once. The V and J genes are TRBV28 and TRBJ2-7, with TRBD1 as a possible D gene (5 bases). The clonotype originates from a woman aged 25-40 years in good health and CMV-seropositive. The sequenced sample was PBMCs. The chain's CDR3 is CASSLGAGAEQYF. The CDR3 DNA follows: TGTGCCAGCAGTTTAGGGGCAGGCGCCGAGCAGTACTTC.